A single sample gave rise to the 7 T cell receptor beta chains below, sequenced in a study of CD8 T cell repertoires and HIV-1 epitope variants. Some clones are missing from TCRdb's copy, which holds only in-frame ones; the method was immunoSEQ multiplex PCR. The sample gives approximately 4,900 clones, about three fifths of which show up once; approximately 40% is in the top ten. Their antigen targets remain unknown. Input material: cultured CD8+ T cells derived from PBMCs. Receptors were obtained from a male donor with HIV.

This chain uses TRBV4-1 with TRBJ2-7; D remains ambiguous. The V end lost 4 bases, the J end lost 10 bases, and 8 bases lay between the germline ends. Germline CDR1 MGHRA, CDR2 YSYEKL. The CDR3 extends over 10 amino acids. The CDR3 loop is CASSPTTQYF. Here the CDR3 DNA reads TGCGCCAGCAGCCCCACCACCCAGTACTTC.

V gene TRBV7-9 combines with J gene TRBJ2-3; TRBD2 matches at 13 bases. V lost 5 bases, J lost 3 bases, and 8 bases stayed unmatched. Germline CDR1 SEHNR, CDR2 FQNEAQ (reference sequence). The CDR3 length is 17 residues. In nucleotides, the CDR3 is TGTGCCAGCAGCCAGGCCGGGACTAGCGGGGATACAGATACGCAGTATTTT. It yields the protein CASSQAGTSGDTDTQYF.

The J gene is TRBJ2-7, the V gene TRBV7-2; no clear D. Looked up from germline, CDR1 is SGHTA and CDR2 is FQGNSA. CDR3 length equals 14 residues. Trimming removed 6 bases at V and 2 bases at J, with 14 bases between. CDR3 bases: TGTGCCAGCAGTTCAGATGTCTCGGCCTACGAGCAGTACTTC. Encoded protein: CASSSDVSAYEQYF.

This clone was counted between two and nine times. The V gene is TRBV11-3, the J gene TRBJ2-2, with unresolved D. The CDR3 spans 13 residues. V was pared by 0 bases and J by 12 bases, with 11 bases between. Germline-derived CDR1 and CDR2 are SGHNT and YENEEA. The CDR3 DNA sequence: TGTGCCAGCAGCTTAGAATCAAGTTCCAAGCTGTTTTTT. Amino acids: CASSLESSSKLFF.

CDR3 amino acids: CASSLGQSEQFF. Here the CDR3 DNA reads TGTGCCAGCAGCCTGGGACAGAGTGAGCAGTTCTTC. This chain connects TRBV13 to TRBJ2-1; 7 nucleotides match TRBD1. Per germline, CDR1 PRHDT and CDR2 FYEKMQ (reference sequence). The length of the CDR3 is 12 residues. Germline trimming cut 5 bases from V and 9 bases from J; bases unmatched to any gene: 4.

This clone was detected only a few times. The chain carries TRBV7-9 and TRBJ2-7, with D hard to call. The CDR3 is 12 amino acids. Germline values: CDR1 SEHNR, CDR2 FQNEAQ (reference sequence). V lost 3 bases, J lost 7 bases, and 10 bases lay in between. CDR3 coding DNA: TGTGCCAGCAGCTTGACCGCACGGGAGCAGTACTTC. Protein product: CASSLTAREQYF.

The V and J genes are TRBV4-3 and TRBJ1-2; the D is unclear. Germline V gene data show CDR1 as LGHNA and CDR2 as YSLEER. The CDR3 covers 13 residues. V lost 0 bases and J 10 bases, leaving 12 bases between the germline ends. For the CDR3, the DNA is TGCGCCAGCAGCCAAGATAGGTTGGGTGCCTACACCTTC. Encoded protein: CASSQDRLGAYTF.